This paragraph reports one TCR beta chain. Antigen specificity is unknown. The sample originates from a study of cytomegalovirus exposure and HLA in healthy donors. This table comes from immunoSEQ multiplex PCR, and its TCRdb copy is limited to in-frame clones, with some not included. The sample lists about 56,000 clones, 89% seen once, with around 15% in the top ten. General observations from the study: The TCR clusters that emerged in the first cohort tended, a later analysis found, to co-occur in the 120 validation repertoires. Cytomegalovirus-associated status was assigned to about 160 TCR beta chains. Across donors, most TCRs were seen rarely, yet some public ones were widespread.

V was clipped by 6 bases and J by 0 bases, with 8 bases between them. CDR3 length equals 13 residues. Per germline, CDR1 MNHEY and CDR2 SVGAGI. This receptor was obtained from a woman aged 18-29 years in good health and CMV-seronegative. V and J are TRBV6-5 and TRBJ1-1; D gene uncertain. The specimen sequenced was PBMCs. The DNA of the CDR3 is TGTGCCAGCAGCACAGCTATGAACACTGAAGCTTTCTTT. This encodes CASSTAMNTEAFF.